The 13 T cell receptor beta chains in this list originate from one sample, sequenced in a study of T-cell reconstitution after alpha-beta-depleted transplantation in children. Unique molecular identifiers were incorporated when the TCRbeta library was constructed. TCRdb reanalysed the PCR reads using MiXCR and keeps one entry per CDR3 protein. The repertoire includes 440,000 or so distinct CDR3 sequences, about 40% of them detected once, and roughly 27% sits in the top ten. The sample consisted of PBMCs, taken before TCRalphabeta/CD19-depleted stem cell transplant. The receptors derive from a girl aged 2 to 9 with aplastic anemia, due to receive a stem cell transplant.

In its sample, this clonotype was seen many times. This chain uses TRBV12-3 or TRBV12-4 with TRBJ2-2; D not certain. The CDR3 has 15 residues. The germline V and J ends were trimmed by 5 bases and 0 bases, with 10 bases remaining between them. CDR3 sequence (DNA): TGTGCCAGCAGTGAGTGGGTTTCGAACACCGGGGAGCTGTTTTTT. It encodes CASSEWVSNTGELFF.

CDR3 amino acids: CSVEASRRETQYF. The DNA of the CDR3 is TGCAGCGTTGAAGCTAGCCGGAGAGAGACCCAGTACTTC. The chain joins TRBV29-1 to TRBJ2-5; the D gene is possibly TRBD2 (5 bases). The V gene lost 1 base and the J gene lost 4 bases, with 10 bases spanning the gap. This CDR3 has 13 amino acids. Germline loops: CDR1 SQVTM, CDR2 ANQGSEA.

CDR3 region: CSARDVGAQYF. The CDR3 bases are TGCAGTGCTAGAGATGTTGGCGCCCAGTACTTC. The rearrangement joins TRBV20-1 to TRBJ2-5; D is undetermined. CDR3 size: 11 residues. V lost 0 bases, J lost 9 bases, and 8 bases lay in between. Germline V lookup: CDR1 DFQATT, CDR2 SNEGSKA (reference sequence).

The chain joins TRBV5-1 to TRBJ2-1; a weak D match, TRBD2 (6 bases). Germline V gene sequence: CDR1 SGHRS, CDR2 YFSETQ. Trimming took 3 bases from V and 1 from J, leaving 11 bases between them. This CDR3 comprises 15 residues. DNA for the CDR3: TGCGCCAGCAGCTCGGGACTGCCGTCCTACAATGAGCAGTTCTTC. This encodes CASSSGLPSYNEQFF. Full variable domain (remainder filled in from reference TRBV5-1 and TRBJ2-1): KAGVTQTPRYLIKTRGQQVTLSCSPISGHRSVSWYQQTPGQGLQFLFEYFSETQRNKGNFPGRFSGRQFSNSRSEMNVSTLELGDSALYLCASSSGLPSYNEQFFGPGTRLTVL.

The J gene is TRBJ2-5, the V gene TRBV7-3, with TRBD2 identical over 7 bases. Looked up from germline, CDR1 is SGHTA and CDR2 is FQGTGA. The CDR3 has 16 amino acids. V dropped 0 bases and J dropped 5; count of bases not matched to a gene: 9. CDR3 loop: CASSLTGVSSGETQYF. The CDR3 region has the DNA TGTGCCAGCAGCTTAACGGGGGTGTCTAGCGGCGAGACCCAGTACTTC.

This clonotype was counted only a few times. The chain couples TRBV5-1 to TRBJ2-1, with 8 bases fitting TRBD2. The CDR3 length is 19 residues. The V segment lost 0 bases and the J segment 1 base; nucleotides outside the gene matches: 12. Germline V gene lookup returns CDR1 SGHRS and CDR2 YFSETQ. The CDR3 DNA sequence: TGCGCCAGCAGCTTGGTCAGTAGCGGGACGCCCAAATCCTACAATGAGCAGTTCTTC. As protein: CASSLVSSGTPKSYNEQFF. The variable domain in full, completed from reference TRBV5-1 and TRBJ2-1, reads KAGVTQTPRYLIKTRGQQVTLSCSPISGHRSVSWYQQTPGQGLQFLFEYFSETQRNKGNFPGRFSGRQFSNSRSEMNVSTLELGDSALYLCASSLVSSGTPKSYNEQFFGPGTRLTVL.

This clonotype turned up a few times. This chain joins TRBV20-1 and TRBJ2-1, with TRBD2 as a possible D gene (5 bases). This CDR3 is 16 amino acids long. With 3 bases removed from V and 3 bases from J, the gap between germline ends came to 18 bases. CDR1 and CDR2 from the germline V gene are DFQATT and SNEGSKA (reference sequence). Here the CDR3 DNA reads TGCAGTGCTAGCCCCCCAGAGGGCTTAGTCTACAATGAGCAGTTCTTC. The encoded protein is CSASPPEGLVYNEQFF.

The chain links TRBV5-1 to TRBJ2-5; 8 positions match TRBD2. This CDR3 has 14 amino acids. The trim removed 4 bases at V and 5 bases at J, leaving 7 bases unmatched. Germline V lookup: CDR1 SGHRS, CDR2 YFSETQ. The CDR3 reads CASSGGTSPETQYF. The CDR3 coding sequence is TGCGCCAGCAGCGGAGGGACTAGTCCGGAGACCCAGTACTTC.

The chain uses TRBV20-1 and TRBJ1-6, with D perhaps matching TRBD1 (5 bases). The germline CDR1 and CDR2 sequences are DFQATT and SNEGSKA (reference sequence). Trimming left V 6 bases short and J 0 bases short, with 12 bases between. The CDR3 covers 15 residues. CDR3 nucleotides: TGCAGTGCCAGAACCCAGGGCTCCTATAATTCACCCCTCCACTTT. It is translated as CSARTQGSYNSPLHF.

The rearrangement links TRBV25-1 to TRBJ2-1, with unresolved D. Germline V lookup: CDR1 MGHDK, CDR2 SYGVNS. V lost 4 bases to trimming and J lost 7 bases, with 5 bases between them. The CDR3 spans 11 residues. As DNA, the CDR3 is TGTGCCAGCAGTGCCCCTAATGAGCAGTTCTTC. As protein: CASSAPNEQFF.

The CDR3 sequence is CASSLATGAGTDTQYF. The CDR3 nucleotides are TGCGCCAGCAGCTTGGCCACGGGGGCGGGCACAGATACGCAGTATTTT. The V gene is TRBV5-1, the J gene TRBJ2-3, with D perhaps TRBD1 or TRBD2 (6 bases each). Germline loops: CDR1 SGHRS, CDR2 YFSETQ. There are 16 residues in the CDR3. Trimming left V 0 bases short and J 1 base short, with 12 bases between.

Here the CDR3 reads CASSLQGVGSYEQYF. CDR3 DNA sequence: TGTGCCAGCAGCTTACAGGGGGTAGGCTCCTACGAGCAGTACTTC. The V call is TRBV7-9, the J call TRBJ2-7; TRBD1 matches at 7 bases. The CDR3 extends over 15 amino acids. CDR1 is SEHNR, CDR2 FQNEAQ, per germline (reference sequence). The junction had 4 bases not matched to a gene; V was cut back by 2 bases and J by 0 bases.

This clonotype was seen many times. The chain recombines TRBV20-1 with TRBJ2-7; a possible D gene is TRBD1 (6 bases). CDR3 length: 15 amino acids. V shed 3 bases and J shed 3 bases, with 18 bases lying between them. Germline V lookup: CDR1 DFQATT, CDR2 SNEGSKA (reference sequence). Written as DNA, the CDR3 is TGCAGTGCTAGTAAACAGGGCGGTCCCGACTACGAGCAGTACTTC. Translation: CSASKQGGPDYEQYF.